These 20 T cell receptor beta chains share one sample of origin, sequenced in a study of T cell responses to AZD1222 COVID-19 vaccine. Assay: immunoSEQ multiplex PCR; the TCRdb copy retains only in-frame clones and omits some. The table has about 170,000 clones, 70% to 90% seen once. Specimen: peripheral blood, collected 28 days after the second AZD1222 dose. The source of these receptors is an adult who received the AZD1222 COVID-19 vaccine.

The chain carries TRBV25-1 and TRBJ1-2; weak D call: TRBD1 (6 bases). CDR1 and CDR2 from the germline V gene are MGHDK and SYGVNS. V was pared by 6 bases and J by 7 bases, with 12 bases between. The CDR3 runs 12 residues. The CDR3 region has the DNA TGTGCCAGCAGGGGCACAGGGCCTGGCTACACCTTC. Translation gives CASRGTGPGYTF.

This clone appeared once. The chain combines TRBV14 with TRBJ1-1; maybe TRBD1 (6 bases). Germline V gene data show CDR1 as SGHDN and CDR2 as FVKESK. This CDR3 comprises 15 residues. V lost 10 bases to trimming and J lost 6 bases, with 24 bases between them. CDR3: CANGKGGGRLAEAFF. The CDR3 DNA reads as TGTGCCAACGGAAAGGGGGGCGGGCGTTTGGCTGAAGCTTTCTTT.

This clone was observed once. As DNA, the CDR3 is TGTGCCAGCAGCCCACCGGGACAGGACTTTTTAACCGGGGGAGCTTTCTTT. Its protein is CASSPPGQDFLTGGAFF. This chain uses TRBV5-4 with TRBJ1-1, with 8 positions matching TRBD1. Trimming at V came to 4 bases and at J to 10 bases, leaving 21 bases not matched to a gene. The germline gives CDR1 SGHNT, CDR2 YYREEE (reference sequence). CDR3 length: 17 amino acids.

V usage is TRBV5-1 and J usage is TRBJ1-2; the D gene is possibly TRBD1 (6 bases). CDR3 length: 17 amino acids. Germline values: CDR1 SGHRS, CDR2 YFSETQ. The V gene lost 2 bases and the J gene lost 4 bases, with 21 bases spanning the gap. This chain's CDR3 is CASSFFSVAPGAYGYTF. DNA for the CDR3: TGCGCCAGCAGCTTTTTCTCAGTCGCGCCAGGGGCCTATGGCTACACCTTC.

J is TRBJ2-1 and V is TRBV27, with 7 bases fitting TRBD2. The CDR3 runs to 17 residues. The V and J ends lost 3 bases and 0 bases, in that order; junction bases with no gene match: 8. CDR1 and CDR2 from the germline V gene are MNHEY and SMNVEV (reference sequence). The CDR3 DNA reads as TGTGCCAGCAGTTTCCCTCCTCGGGAGGCCTCCTACAATGAGCAGTTCTTC. Encoded protein: CASSFPPREASYNEQFF.

This chain links TRBV5-1 with TRBJ1-2, with 8 bases aligning to TRBD1. Looked up from germline, CDR1 is SGHRS and CDR2 is YFSETQ. The CDR3 runs to 15 residues. V lost 2 bases, J lost 3 bases, and 6 bases stayed unmatched. CDR3 protein: CASSLQGGVDYGYTF. As DNA, the CDR3 is TGCGCCAGCAGCTTACAGGGGGGAGTCGACTATGGCTACACCTTC.

The chain is built from TRBV29-1 and TRBJ2-2; 7 bases align to TRBD1. Germline V gene sequence: CDR1 SQVTM, CDR2 ANQGSEA. This CDR3 comprises 13 residues. V was pared by 7 bases and J by 2 bases, with 4 bases of the junction left unmatched. The CDR3 here is CSAGTANTGELFF. CDR3 coding DNA: TGCAGCGCCGGGACAGCTAACACCGGGGAGCTGTTTTTT.

This clone was counted a single time. The rearrangement uses TRBV10-3 and TRBJ1-2, with 7 nucleotides matching TRBD1. V was clipped by 11 bases and J by 2 bases; unmatched bases: 8. Germline V gene data show CDR1 as ENHRY and CDR2 as SYGVKD. CDR3 length: 13 residues. CDR3 nucleotides: TGTGCCGCAAAGGGGGCGTTAAACTATGGCTACACCTTC. This codes for CAAKGALNYGYTF.

This clone showed up just once. This chain joins TRBV27 and TRBJ2-7, with D possibly TRBD2 on 6 matching bases. The germline V gene encodes CDR1 MNHEY and CDR2 SMNVEV (reference sequence). Trimming stripped 3 bases from V and 0 bases from J, with 18 bases between. The CDR3 runs to 17 residues. The CDR3 spells CASSFSPGRDFSYEQYF. DNA of the CDR3: TGTGCCAGCAGTTTCTCCCCCGGCAGGGACTTCTCCTACGAGCAGTACTTC.

This clone has only one observation. Just one base apart from a much larger clone, this may be a read error. The gene calls are TRBV3-1 (or the pseudogene TRBV3-2) and TRBJ1-2, with 7 bases fitting TRBD1. Trimming took 4 bases from V and 4 from J; bases not matched to a gene: 6. Germline lookup yields CDR1 LGHDT and CDR2 YNNKEL (reference sequence). CDR3 length equals 14 residues. Written as DNA, the CDR3 is TGTGCCAGCAGCCCGAGACAGGGTATCTATGGCTACACCTTC. This translates into CASSPRQGIYGYTF.

This chain joins TRBV18 and TRBJ1-1; 8 nucleotides agree with TRBD1. The CDR3 has 15 residues. Germline CDR1 reads KGHSH; CDR2 reads LQKENI. Losses at the gene ends were 8 bases for V and 4 bases for J; bases not matched to a gene: 12. The CDR3 is CASAPKQGVSTEAFF. CDR3 sequence (DNA): TGTGCCAGCGCCCCTAAACAGGGGGTAAGCACTGAAGCTTTCTTT.

V and J are TRBV3-1 (or the pseudogene TRBV3-2) and TRBJ2-7, with a possible D match to TRBD1 (6 bases). In germline, CDR1 is LGHDT, CDR2 YNNKEL (reference sequence). V was pared by 2 bases and J by 2 bases, with 13 bases between. The CDR3 contains 15 residues. The CDR3 spells CASSQIGGGPYEQYF. For the CDR3, the DNA is TGTGCCAGCAGCCAAATTGGGGGCGGCCCCTACGAGCAGTACTTC.

This sequence joins TRBV4-1 and TRBJ2-7; D uncertain. The V end lost 4 bases, the J end lost 0 bases, and 10 bases lay between the germline ends. CDR3 length equals 14 residues. Germline lookup yields CDR1 MGHRA and CDR2 YSYEKL. The DNA for the CDR3 is TGCGCCAGCAGCCTCACGGAGAGCTCCTACGAGCAGTACTTC. It is translated as CASSLTESSYEQYF.

This chain uses TRBV5-4 with TRBJ1-2, with a weak D call TRBD1 (6 bases). Between the trimmed V and J ends, which lost 4 bases and 7 bases, there was a span of 20 bases. CDR3 length: 15 residues. CDR1 and CDR2 (germline): SGHNT, YYREEE (reference sequence). The CDR3 bases are TGTGCCAGCAGCCTTGACCGGGGACAAATGGGTGGCTACACCTTC. It specifies CASSLDRGQMGGYTF.

This clone is a singleton in its sample. The chain has TRBV5-1 and TRBJ1-4; the D is unclear. The CDR3 has 14 amino acids. Germline V gene lookup returns CDR1 SGHRS and CDR2 YFSETQ. V gave up 1 base and J gave up 8 bases, with 12 bases separating them. The CDR3 reads CASSLYRQEEKLFF. The CDR3 DNA follows: TGCGCCAGCAGCTTGTATCGGCAAGAGGAAAAACTGTTTTTT.

This chain connects TRBV4-3 to TRBJ1-2; 9 nucleotides agree with TRBD1. The ends lost 1 base at V and 7 bases at J; junction bases unmatched: 1. The CDR3 sequence is 13 residues long. Germline loops: CDR1 LGHNA, CDR2 YSLEER. The CDR3 DNA is TGCGCCAGCAGCCAAGGGACAGGGGCTGGCTACACCTTC. It encodes CASSQGTGAGYTF.

The V and J genes are TRBV4-3 and TRBJ1-2; the D is unclear. The V end was cut by 6 bases, the J end by 4 bases, with 18 bases between. The CDR3 is made up of 15 amino acids. In germline, CDR1 is LGHNA, CDR2 YSLEER. CDR3 DNA sequence: TGCGCCAGCAGACCTAATCTGGAGGGAGCCTATGGCTACACCTTC. It translates to CASRPNLEGAYGYTF.

This clone is a singleton in its sample. This chain connects TRBV7-9 to TRBJ1-2; D perhaps matches TRBD1 (5 bases). CDR1 SEHNR and CDR2 FQNEAQ come from the germline V gene (reference sequence). The V gene lost 5 bases and the J gene lost 4 bases, with 17 bases spanning the gap. The CDR3 runs 15 residues. CDR3 DNA: TGTGCCAGCAGCCTGAACCGGGACCTACCCTATGGCTACACCTTC. Encoded protein: CASSLNRDLPYGYTF.

This chain links TRBV25-1 with TRBJ2-7; tentatively, D is TRBD1 (6 bases). With 7 bases removed from V and 0 bases from J, the gap between germline ends came to 10 bases. The germline CDR1 and CDR2 sequences are MGHDK and SYGVNS. The CDR3 is 13 residues long. CDR3 bases: TGTGCCAGCACTAAGACAGGCTCCTACGAGCAGTACTTC. This translates into CASTKTGSYEQYF.

The gene calls are TRBV18 and TRBJ2-7; TRBD1 matches 8 bases. The V and J ends lost 1 base and 3 bases, in that order; junction bases with no gene match: 5. The CDR3 contains 15 residues. From germline, CDR1 is KGHSH and CDR2 LQKENI. The CDR3 sequence: CASSPRRTGSYEQYF. The DNA for the CDR3 is TGTGCCAGCTCACCACGCAGGACAGGGAGCTACGAGCAGTACTTC.